This T cell receptor beta chain originates from a study of CXCR3-negative and CXCR3-positive naive CD8 T cells. A word on this clonotype: The antigen remains undetermined.

The libraries of TRB cDNA were constructed through 5' RACE using UMI labels. From its re-call of the 5' RACE reads, TCRdb lists each CDR3 protein once, without DNA. This sample's clone table lists about 48,000 distinct CDR3 sequences. CDR1 is MNHNY and CDR2 is SVGAGI in the germline V gene (reference sequence). This CDR3 comprises 17 residues. General study results and limits: In naive cells, CXCR3-negative and CXCR3-positive subsets had similar TRBV-TRBJ usage; memory cells differed. Researchers report CXCR3 expression partially decreased after cryopreservation, with fresh PBMCs used in most assays.

The sequence derives from a human donor in good health. Some clones in this sample may be carry-over from other donors' samples. This rearrangement joins TRBV6-6 to TRBJ2-1; the TRBD1 assignment by TCRdb is unverifiable without DNA. Sequenced material: memory CD8+ T cells from blood. The CDR3 protein is CASSYGGGHIDNNEQFF.